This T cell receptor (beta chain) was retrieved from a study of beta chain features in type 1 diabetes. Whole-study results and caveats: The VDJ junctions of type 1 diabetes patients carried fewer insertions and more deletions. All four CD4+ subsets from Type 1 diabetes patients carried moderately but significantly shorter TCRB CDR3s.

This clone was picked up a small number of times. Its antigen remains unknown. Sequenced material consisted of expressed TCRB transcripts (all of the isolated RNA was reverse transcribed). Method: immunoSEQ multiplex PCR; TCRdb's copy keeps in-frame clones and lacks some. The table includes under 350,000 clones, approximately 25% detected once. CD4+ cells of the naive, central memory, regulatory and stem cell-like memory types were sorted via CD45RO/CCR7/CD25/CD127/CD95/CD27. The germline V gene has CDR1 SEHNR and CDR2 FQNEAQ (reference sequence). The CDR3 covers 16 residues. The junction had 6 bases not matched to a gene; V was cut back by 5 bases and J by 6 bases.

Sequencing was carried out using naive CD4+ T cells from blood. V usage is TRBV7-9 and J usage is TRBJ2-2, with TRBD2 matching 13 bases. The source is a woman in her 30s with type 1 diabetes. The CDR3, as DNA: TGTGCCAGCAGCCCACCCGGACTAGCGGGAGCCGGGGAGCTGTTTTTT. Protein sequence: CASSPPGLAGAGELFF. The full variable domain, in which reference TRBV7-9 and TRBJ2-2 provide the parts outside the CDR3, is DTGVSQNPRHKITKRGQNVTFRCDPISEHNRLYWYRQTLGQGPEFLTYFQNEAQLEKSRLLSDRFSAERPKGSFSTLEIQRTEQGDSAMYLCASSPPGLAGAGELFFGEGSRLTVL.